The clone carrying this TCR beta chain was recorded only once. Its target is not known. This entry comes from a study of post-analysis software for immune sequencing data. In the study overall: As for disease course, relapsing-remitting, secondary progressive and progressive-relapsing multiple sclerosis were all included. Study-level points and caveats: Same-batch samples co-clustered strongly by F measure. Controls had significantly higher normalized Chao1 diversity than multiple sclerosis patients. A handful of TRBV segments appeared more often in patients than in controls, and TRBV5-6, TRBV5-1 and TRBV20-1 were among these.

TCR beta libraries were prepared from cDNA with unique molecular identifiers. Out of 1 to 10 million T cells, 470,000 or so cDNA molecules were generated. One entry per CDR3 protein results from TCRdb running MiXCR on the PCR reads. Of about 500,000 distinct CDR3 sequences detected, roughly 45% appear once; the ten largest clones hold roughly an eighth. Germline CDR1 LGHDT, CDR2 YNNKEL (reference sequence). The CDR3 runs 16 residues. V lost 4 bases, J lost 0 bases, and 13 bases lay in between. The source of this sequence is a girl under 18 with multiple sclerosis. Sequencing was done on a sample of blood. J is TRBJ2-1 and V is TRBV3-1, with a possible D match to TRBD2 (5 bases). The CDR3 is CASSLIPRGSYNEQFF. For the CDR3, the DNA is TGTGCCAGCAGCCTAATTCCCCGGGGCTCCTACAATGAGCAGTTCTTC.